This T cell receptor beta chain is from a study of long-term antiretroviral therapy in people with HIV (dated by TCRdb to 2021 to 2024). At the level of the whole study: The earliest samples were collected approximately a decade before the 2015 WHO recommendation for immediate ART, a period when ART was typically delayed until CD4 counts fell. Whether ART initiation and durable HIV suppression were associated with changes in peripheral blood TRB repertoire composition and diversity was tested in a retrospective serial study. A total of 150 to 200 cryopreserved PBMC samples came from approximately 30 adults with confirmed HIV infection and were collected serially over a mean of roughly 6 years (range 1-12). Eleven of the 30 participants with HIV were female. No cross-contamination during QIAcube processing turned up in test extractions that ran a monoclonal T-cell line alongside 30 to 35 polyclonal samples.

What the authors observed across the whole study: Samples dated from the mid-2000s to the late 2010s, and the ART regimens used may be less effective than current ones. No data were available on ART adherence, viral resistance or therapy changes, limiting inferences about post-ART repertoire changes. Compared with controls, HIV repertoires had narrower CDR3 length ranges, and the network structure pointed to an antigen-experienced repertoire that shifted only slightly toward naive after ART. Starting ART was linked to a significant rise in TRB diversity, yet even after long-term ART the diversity remained significantly lower than in transplant donor controls. Because PBMC availability was limited, only the TCR beta chain was sequenced, with no alpha chain pairing. The repertoire was dominated across all time points by expanded TRB clones identified before ART initiation, although this dominance was seen to fluctuate and to decrease in many PLHIV after ART. Because pre-ART samples had limited cell numbers, profiling was done on unsorted PBMC rather than on sorted CD4+ and CD8+ T cells.

Inclusion was restricted to participants for whom at least one PBMC sample before ART initiation and at least two post-ART samples were available. All participants with HIV were treated in the United States of America. Before DNA extraction, cryopreserved samples of roughly 0.95-10 million PBMC were thawed and washed. At the time of the earliest PBMC sample for each participant with HIV, ages ranged from roughly 23 to 55 years. PBMC samples were contributed by each participant from 1-4 timepoints before ART initiation and 2-8 timepoints after ART initiation, with a median of 7 samples. For every participant, serial HIV viral load, CD4+ T-cell count, ART history and demographic data were obtained. Using a Qiagen kit on a QIAcube, genomic DNA was extracted from unsorted PBMC, with samples processed in batches of 12. The immunoSEQ hsTCRB v3.0 assay was used at survey level resolution to sequence the TRB variable region. A depth of roughly 35,000-55,000 T-cell genomes per sample was targeted for TRB sequencing. An Illumina MiSeq with a v3 150-cycle kit was used to sequence the pooled TRB libraries. In the original analysis: Repertoire analysis was performed in R inside a reproducible Nextflow workflow that covered QC, data transformation and analysis. LymphoSeq2, an R package for AIRR-Seq data exploration, was used to implement custom analyses. A handful of samples that yielded fewer than 5000 total TRB sequences were excluded, so that some 190 HIV repertoires were analyzed. Among the 170 to 200 retained HIV repertoires, more than 55 were collected before ART initiation and more than 120 after ART initiation. Repertoires were downsampled to 5000 TRB nucleotide sequences, with summary statistics averaged over 100 downsampling iterations. Only TRB sequences with CDR3 regions of at least seven amino acids were retained for analysis. A Shannon entropy-derived clonality score and the Gini coefficient were used to measure diversity. In the repertoire networks, any two of the top 5000 CDR3 amino acid sequences were linked whenever the two sequences differed by an edit distance of one. Antigen specificity groups and MHC restriction were predicted for TRB CDR3 amino acid sequences with GLIPH2. To flag known associations with CMV, EBV, HIV or tissue antigens, CDR3 amino acid sequences were compared against VDJdb and McPAS-TCR. Pre-ART, post-ART and control groups were compared with Wilcoxon signed-rank tests and Holm-Bonferroni correction. The clones in this table, taken by TCRdb from immuneACCESS, are in-frame only. Not every clone is retained; where verified, under half of the shortfall comes from an unresolved V gene, and the cause of the rest is unknown. D and trimming were read from the DNA, whereas the V and J calls and clone size are those reported in that table. In all, the sample holds tens of thousands of clones, and more than 75% of those were seen once. Of the sample, 4.5% to 5% is held by the ten largest clones.

With respect to this clone: Its binding antigen is unknown. No clone much larger than this one lies a single base away; base qualities are absent.

The sequences come from unsorted PBMCs, collected just over 2.7 years before starting antiretroviral therapy. The sequence derives from a woman in her 30s with HIV.

CDR3 protein: CASSLLGSYGYTF. The DNA sequence follows: TGTGCCAGCAGCCTCTTGGGCAGCTATGGCTACACCTTC. Recombination joined TRBV13 with TRBJ1-2; no confident D gene assignment can be made. The CDR3, from cysteine to phenylalanine, totals 13 residues. Here the CDR3 DNA is all that survives: 39 bases in frame from base 1. V sheds 5 bases and J sheds 4 bases, leaving 11 bases between their ends. CDR1 and CDR2 (PRHDT, FYEKMQ) derive from the germline V gene (reference sequence).